This TCR beta chain was captured in a study of Graves' ophthalmopathy and Graves' hyperthyroidism listed by TCRdb under 2018. Background for the entire study: Peripheral blood samples were taken at the time of initial diagnosis, before any treatment was given. The study used signatures of the TCR beta repertoire to tell Graves' ophthalmopathy apart from Graves' hyperthyroidism and to predict which patients would progress to ophthalmopathy. In total, over 130 blood samples were TCR-sequenced: 43 ophthalmopathy, around 75 hyperthyroidism and some 17 hyperthyroidism-to-ophthalmopathy patients. To explore V-J signatures that separate ophthalmopathy from hyperthyroidism, a discovery set of 100 patients was enrolled, consisting of 43 with ophthalmopathy and some 56 with stable hyperthyroidism. An independent validation cohort comprised 18 hyperthyroidism patients and 15 to 17 patients who later progressed from hyperthyroidism to ophthalmopathy. In five or six hyperthyroidism patients, the T-cell repertoires found in thyroid tissue were compared with those found in blood. Following sampling, methimazole starting at 30 mg daily was administered to hyperthyroidism patients, and high-dose intravenous methylprednisolone was administered to ophthalmopathy patients. The 100 or so discovery patients were randomly split 7:3 into training and test sets.

For repertoire sequencing, the TCR beta CDR3 regions were amplified from RNA transcripts. The first round was an RT-PCR using HTBI primers with the Qiagen OneStep RT-PCR kit, and this first round was followed by a second-round multiplex PCR, then size selection and purification. Libraries were sequenced on an Illumina HiSeq2000 using paired-end 100 bp reads. Per the authors' processing: SOAPnuke was used to process the reads, removing any read that contained adapters or uncalled bases, had a mean Phred below 15, or lacked an exact match to the constant primer or identifier. COPE v1.2.5 was used to merge high-quality paired reads. Each unique nucleotide sequence was treated as a clonotype, and MiTCR v1.1 was used to align the clonotypes to the IMGT TRB V, D and J references. Analysis was restricted to V-J combinations with a frequency above 0.0001, which covered about 99% of repertoires. A TCR clonal expansion and chaos score per V-J combination was defined as the ratio of F50 clonal expansion to chaos observed in the TCRdist matrix. Welch's t-statistics and random forest were used to reduce features to 10 to 15 V-J combinations, which were fed into a naive Bayes classifier. The similarity between thyroid and blood repertoires was quantified using the Morisita-Horn index. Through fastp at Q25 and MiXCR, TCRdb rebuilt clones from the public reads, retaining in-frame beta chains. Each entry is one CDR3 protein sequence, shown with its most common DNA and genes. TCRdb, rather than the study authors, made the V and J calls. A total of just over 400,000 distinct CDR3 sequences appear in this sample, about 21% of them only once. The ten largest clones represent around 3.2% of the sample.

Hyperthyroidism was defined as stable when no progression to ophthalmopathy occurred within 18 months of follow-up. Patients with hyperthyroidism were aged 18 to 65 years, had been newly diagnosed, and had a disease duration of less than 2 months. Patients with other autoimmune diseases, uncontrolled infections, pregnancy or lactation were excluded from the study. Diagnosis relied on clinical symptoms, serum thyroxine, TRAb, thyroid ultrasound and orbital computed tomography. Using Ficoll-Paque density gradient centrifugation, PBMCs were isolated from 9.5 to 10 ml of fresh peripheral blood. Total RNA was extracted using Trizol reagent, and RNA quality was checked on an Agilent 2100 Bioanalyzer. Overall results and qualifications from the work: No statistical method was used to predetermine the sample size, and group allocation was not hidden from the investigators. Most of the expanded thyroid clonotypes with a frequency above 0.001 were also detected in blood, and it was suggested that the thyroid immune response may be reflected by blood repertoires. In validation, the model predicted ophthalmopathy progression with more than 55% sensitivity and 72% to 80% specificity; approximately 12 predicted patients were CT-confirmed with GO in a median of approximately six months. Ophthalmopathy was separated from stable hyperthyroidism by the 13-signature model with about 85% sensitivity and around 81% specificity in cross-validation and with 80%/75% in the test set.

Looking up the germline V gene yields CDR1 SGHAT and CDR2 FQNNGV. V gives up 0 bases and J gives up 8 bases, and the segment between their germline ends measures 23 bases. The CDR3 starts with the cysteine, ends with the phenylalanine, and has 17 residues. CDR3 DNA is the only sequence kept; it has 51 bases, read in frame from the first base. The sample holds many counts of this clonotype. Its binding antigen is unknown. No base quality values were provided; no much bigger clone lies one nucleotide off. The V gene is TRBV11-2 and the J gene is TRBJ2-7; the D gene is unclear. The sequenced material came from peripheral blood. This receptor was identified in a woman between 18 and 29 years old with stable Graves' hyperthyroidism. Donor details come from another sample of the same person, matched by shared clones. The bases read TGTGCCAGCAGCTTAGATTTCTCGGACCCGGTAGTTCTGAAGCAGTACTTC. Protein translation: CASSLDFSDPVVLKQYF.